These 18 T cell receptor beta chains came from one sample sequenced in a study of a mutant IDH1 vaccine in newly diagnosed glioma. No antigen has been assigned to these receptors. This table comes from immunoSEQ multiplex PCR, and its TCRdb copy is limited to in-frame clones, with some not included. Of 40,000 to 55,000 clones listed, less than 80% are singletons. The time point: week 35, safety follow-up. Every single dose of the vaccine, 300 ug of mutant IDH1 20-mer peptide, came with topical imiquimod. Specimen: PBMCs, collected from a glioma patient whose treatment included an IDH1 peptide vaccine. These receptors were collected from a man aged 40-50 years with glioma.

This clone appeared a few times. The chain couples TRBV9 to TRBJ1-1; D gene uncertain. Trimming cost V 3 bases and J 10 bases, with 19 bases left between them. This CDR3 region has 14 residues. Germline CDR1 SGDLS, CDR2 YYNGEE. The CDR3 loop reads CASSATDRRSRAFF. CDR3 coding DNA: TGTGCCAGCAGCGCCACGGACCGCCGCTCTCGAGCTTTCTTT.

This sequence joins TRBV7-2 and TRBJ1-3; 7 bases are shared with TRBD1. Germline assignment: CDR1 SGHTA and CDR2 FQGNSA. J lost 0 bases, V lost 4 bases, and 6 bases had no gene match. The length of the CDR3 is 16 residues. The CDR3 nucleotides read TGTGCCAGCAGCTCCAGGGGGGGGACCTCTGGAAACACCATATATTTT. Amino acid sequence: CASSSRGGTSGNTIYF.

This clone was counted once. V and J are TRBV6-6 and TRBJ1-2; the D gene is possibly TRBD1 (6 bases). The CDR3 has 13 residues. Germline V gene sequence: CDR1 MNHNY, CDR2 SVGAGI (reference sequence). The V end was cut by 7 bases, the J end by 6 bases, with 15 bases between. The CDR3 region is CASTEQGNDGYTF. In nucleotides, the CDR3 is TGTGCCAGCACCGAACAGGGTAATGATGGCTACACCTTC.

This clone was seen more than once but under ten times. The V gene is TRBV25-1, the J gene TRBJ1-1; perhaps TRBD1 as D (6 bases). Trimming shortened V by 4 bases and J by 1 base, and 10 bases separated the two germline ends. This CDR3 contains 14 residues. Germline-derived CDR1 and CDR2 are MGHDK and SYGVNS. The CDR3 nucleotides are TGTGCCAGCAGTGCCAGGGGCACGAACACTGAAGCTTTCTTT. Its protein is CASSARGTNTEAFF.

The chain joins TRBV6-6 to TRBJ2-3; 7 bases are a match to TRBD1. The CDR3 has 13 residues. Trimming removed 10 bases from V and 4 bases from J; junction bases left unmatched: 8. Germline CDR1 and CDR2: MNHNY and SVGAGI (reference sequence). CDR3 in DNA: TGTGCCACCCAGTCAGGGGGTTCAGATACGCAGTATTTT. Encoded protein: CATQSGGSDTQYF.

This rearrangement joins TRBV5-1 to TRBJ1-3, with D possibly matching TRBD1 (6 bases). V dropped 2 bases and J dropped 0 bases, with 12 bases sitting between them. The CDR3 is 16 residues long. Germline-derived CDR1 and CDR2 are SGHRS and YFSETQ. CDR3 in DNA: TGCGCCAGCAGCTTTACAGGGCTTGGCTCTGGAAACACCATATATTTT. Translated, it gives CASSFTGLGSGNTIYF.

This chain joins TRBV7-9 and TRBJ1-2; D unresolved. Trimming left V 1 base short and J 4 bases short, with 4 bases between. CDR1 and CDR2 from the germline V gene are SEHNR and FQNEAQ (reference sequence). The CDR3 is 12 amino acids. The CDR3 loop is CASSLDFYGYTF. The CDR3 DNA sequence: TGTGCCAGCAGCTTAGATTTCTATGGCTACACCTTC.

The V call is TRBV7-9, the J call TRBJ1-2, with D unresolved. Trimming shortened V by 1 base and J by 11 bases, and 23 bases separated the two germline ends. This CDR3 is 16 amino acids long. Germline V gene lookup returns CDR1 SEHNR and CDR2 FQNEAQ (reference sequence). The CDR3 bases are TGTGCCAGCAGCTTAGACGCGCCGGAGTCCTTGGGAGGGTACACCTTC. Translation gives CASSLDAPESLGGYTF.

V and J are TRBV5-8 and TRBJ1-6, with D uncertain. Germline V gene sequence: CDR1 SGHTS, CDR2 YDEGEE. Trimming left V 0 bases short and J 2 bases short, with 12 bases between. The CDR3 is 17 amino acids. CDR3 in DNA: TGTGCCAGCAGCTTGGCTCCCCTACGGCCCTATAATTCACCCCTCCACTTT. It specifies CASSLAPLRPYNSPLHF.

The DNA of the CDR3 is TGTGCCAGCAGCTCCCGGGACAGGGGAAATTCACCCCTCCACTTT. Its protein product is CASSSRDRGNSPLHF. This chain uses TRBV7-8 with TRBJ1-6; TRBD1 matches at 10 bases. CDR3 length equals 15 residues. V was clipped by 4 bases and J by 7 bases; unmatched bases: 4. Per the germline V gene, CDR1 is SGHVS and CDR2 is FQNEAQ. Supplemented by reference TRBV7-8 and TRBJ1-6, the full variable domain reads GAGVSQSPRYKVAKRGQDVALRCDPISGHVSLFWYQQALGQGPEFLTYFQNEAQLDKSGLPSDRFFAERPEGSVSTLKIQRTQQEDSAVYLCASSSRDRGNSPLHFGNGTRLTVT.

The chain couples TRBV7-2 to TRBJ2-1; D may be TRBD1 or TRBD2 (5 bases each). The CDR3 totals 16 residues. The germline V and J ends were trimmed by 5 bases and 1 base, with 15 bases remaining between them. Germline CDR1 SGHTA, CDR2 FQGNSA. For the CDR3, the DNA is TGTGCCAGCAGCCCGAAAGGGACCAGATCCTACAATGAGCAGTTCTTC. It is translated as CASSPKGTRSYNEQFF.

V is TRBV7-9 and J is TRBJ2-1, with D perhaps being TRBD1 or TRBD2 (6 bases each). The CDR3 extends over 14 amino acids. Looked up from germline, CDR1 is SEHNR and CDR2 is FQNEAQ (reference sequence). V was cut by 5 bases and J by 1 base, with 9 bases left in between. DNA of the CDR3: TGTGCCAGCAGCAGGGGGGAGTCCTACAATGAGCAGTTCTTC. Translated, it gives CASSRGESYNEQFF.

The chain carries TRBV29-1 and TRBJ2-3; D might be TRBD2 (5 bases). Deletions cut 4 bases from V and 2 bases from J, with 13 bases between. This CDR3 is 14 amino acids long. The germline V gene has CDR1 SQVTM and CDR2 ANQGSEA. CDR3: CSVVIPGFTDTQYF. CDR3 DNA sequence: TGCAGCGTTGTAATTCCGGGGTTCACAGATACGCAGTATTTT.

CDR3: CASSLFGTGKNIQYF. DNA of the CDR3: TGTGCCAGCAGCTTATTTGGTACAGGCAAAAACATTCAGTACTTC. The chain recombines TRBV7-9 with TRBJ2-4; tentatively, D is TRBD1 (5 bases). Germline values: CDR1 SEHNR, CDR2 FQNEAQ (reference sequence). Trimming left V 2 bases short and J 3 bases short, with 11 bases between. The CDR3 consists of 15 residues.

The J gene is TRBJ2-7, the V gene TRBV7-2, with 8 bases that match TRBD2. This CDR3 is 13 amino acids long. The trim removed 5 bases at V and 12 bases at J, leaving 12 bases unmatched. CDR1 and CDR2 from the germline V gene are SGHTA and FQGNSA. The CDR3 protein is CASSPRRSGRGYF. CDR3 sequence (DNA): TGTGCCAGCAGCCCACGGCGGAGCGGGAGAGGGTACTTC. Full variable domain (outside the CDR3, taken from reference TRBV7-2 and TRBJ2-7): GAGVSQSPSNKVTEKGKDVELRCDPISGHTALYWYRQSLGQGLEFLIYFQGNSAPDKSGLPSDRFSAERTGGSVSTLTIQRTQQEDSAVYLCASSPRRSGRGYFGPGTRLTVT.

The rearrangement links TRBV6-6 to TRBJ2-7; no firm D call. Trimming removed 2 bases at V and 4 bases at J, with 18 bases between. The V gene's germline CDR1 is MNHNY and CDR2 SVGAGI (reference sequence). CDR3 size: 16 residues. This CDR3 is CASSYRPLGPVYEQYF. CDR3 in DNA: TGTGCCAGCAGTTACCGCCCACTGGGCCCGGTATACGAGCAGTACTTC.

The gene calls are TRBV14 and TRBJ1-2; TRBD1 matches 7 bases. The germline CDR1 and CDR2 sequences are SGHDN and FVKESK. CDR3 length equals 15 residues. V dropped 1 base and J dropped 2; count of bases not matched to a gene: 4. The chain's CDR3 is CASSQVGTENYGYTF. The CDR3 coding sequence is TGTGCCAGCAGCCAAGTTGGGACAGAGAACTATGGCTACACCTTC.

The genes are TRBV15 and TRBJ1-2, with D hard to call. Trimming shortened V by 0 bases and J by 7 bases, and 6 bases separated the two germline ends. CDR3 length: 12 amino acids. CDR1 and CDR2 from the germline V gene are LNHNV and YYDKDF (reference sequence). In nucleotides, the CDR3 is TGTGCCACCAGCAGAGAAGATCTTGGCTACACCTTC. Translated, it gives CATSREDLGYTF. The full variable domain, in which reference TRBV15 and TRBJ1-2 provide the parts outside the CDR3, is DAMVIQNPRYQVTQFGKPVTLSCSQTLNHNVMYWYQQKSSQAPKLLFHYYDKDFNNEADTPDNFQSRRPNTSFCFLDIRSPGLGDTAMYLCATSREDLGYTFGSGTRLTVV.